This TCR beta chain is drawn from a study of blood T cell repertoires in COVID-19 (dated by TCRdb to the early 2020s). Background on the whole study: The collaborator samples originated in the United States, Italy and Spain and spanned the acute and convalescent phases of COVID-19. The prospective study material was composed of cDNA or gDNA derived from T cells, B-cell-depleted T cells, or PBMCs. The dataset comprised deeply sampled blood TCRbeta repertoires from subjects exposed to, actively infected with, or recovered from COVID-19. The repertoires were released in a freely available public database intended as a resource for research on the immune response to SARS-CoV-2. Samples came from the ongoing ImmuneRACE study (first 160 participants) plus 1,254 subjects from 6 global collaborators. The sample metadata nearly always contained a de-identified subject ID, COVID-19 status, age in years and sex. HLA class I and class II types, where available, came from metadata supplied by the sample provider rather than from assay-based typing. Paper-wide results and their limitations: The amount of clinical and demographic metadata varied by source and participant and was provided uncurated.

The collaborating institutions used their own protocols to collect whole blood in K2EDTA tubes. For TCRbeta analysis, collaborators shipped samples in one of three forms: frozen whole blood, isolated PBMCs, or DNA extracted from either of those sample types. The CDR3 runs 13 residues from the cysteine to the phenylalanine. Only the CDR3 DNA stays, 39 bases, in frame from base 1. CDR1 and CDR2 (SNHLY, FYNNEI) derive from the germline V gene. Ends trimmed: V by 9 bases, J by 0 bases; bases unmatched to a gene: 2. On this clone itself: Its antigen is unknown. No clone much larger than this one lies a single base away; base qualities are absent. This CDR3 is also generated by other DNA sequences in the sample.

The immunoSEQ Assay, a bias-controlled multiplex PCR, was used to amplify TCRbeta CDR3 regions from genomic DNA. Regarding the original processing steps: The number of nucleated cells in each sample was estimated by amplification of reference gene primers within the assay. To quantify the absolute abundance of each unique TCRbeta CDR3 rearrangement, sequence reads were collapsed and filtered. For each sample, productive Simpson clonality was calculated as the square root of Simpson's diversity index over productive rearrangements. TCRdb carries this immuneACCESS record with in-frame sequences only. Its versions omit some clonotypes, under half of them owing to an unresolved V gene in the studies checked, with the rest unexplained. V and J calls and clone size follow that table, whereas D and trimming were derived from the DNA. In all, the sample holds about 59,000 clones, and roughly 80% of those were seen once. Around 13% of the sample is held by the ten biggest clonotypes.

This sequence was found in a man older than 75 with acute or convalescent COVID-19. The sequenced material came from peripheral blood. Recombination joined TRBV2 with TRBJ1-5; the central 7 bases match TRBD1. The bases are TGTGCCAGTTGGACAGGTAGCAATCAGCCCCAGCATTTT. It translates to CASWTGSNQPQHF.